A selection of T cell receptor beta chains follows, all from one sample in a study of ipilimumab plus nivolumab after autologous stem cell transplantation. Method: immunoSEQ multiplex PCR; TCRdb's copy keeps in-frame clones and lacks some. This table holds some 87,000 clones, under 85% found once. The sequencing here drew on PBMCs, taken in a trial of ipilimumab plus nivolumab as post-transplant consolidation. The receptors here all came from a male donor with diffuse large B-cell lymphoma. Each CDR3 is given with its conserved first and last residue. Fields, in order: D gene, clone size, V gene, J gene, CDR3 protein, CDR3 DNA. D genes are given only for firm matches. Not every row has a clone size; where given, it reads once, few, many or a size class.

-	-	TRBV18	TRBJ1-2	CASSPPVGRSGYTF	TGTGCCAGCTCACCCCCTGTCGGGCGTTCTGGCTACACCTTC
-	-	TRBV7-9	TRBJ2-1	CASSPRGARGVDEQFF	TGTGCCAGCAGTCCTAGGGGGGCCCGGGGTGTAGATGAGCAGTTCTTC
-	-	TRBV7-8	TRBJ2-1	CASSFVGLTVGNEQFF	TGTGCCAGCAGCTTCGTTGGGCTGACAGTCGGCAATGAGCAGTTCTTC
-	-	TRBV19	TRBJ2-7	CASSMDRDRPTEQYF	TGTGCCAGTAGTATGGACCGAGACAGGCCAACCGAGCAGTACTTC
-	-	TRBV4-1	TRBJ1-2	CASSPQGLIYGYTF	TGCGCCAGCAGCCCCCAGGGTTTAATCTATGGCTACACCTTC
-	-	TRBV4-2	TRBJ2-7	CASSQDRYGYEQYF	TGTGCCAGCAGCCAAGATCGCTACGGATACGAGCAGTACTTC
-	-	TRBV7-9	TRBJ1-1	CASSLWGGADTEAFF	TGTGCCAGCAGCCTTTGGGGTGGGGCCGACACTGAAGCTTTCTTT
-	-	TRBV4-1	TRBJ1-6	CASSQDRGNSPLHF	TGCGCCAGCAGCCAAGATAGGGGGAATTCACCCCTCCACTTT
-	-	TRBV5-4	TRBJ1-1	CASSWQTNTEAFF	TGTGCCAGCAGCTGGCAGACTAACACTGAAGCTTTCTTT
TRBD2	-	TRBV6-1	TRBJ2-2	CASRDPSGLARRGELFF	TGTGCCAGCCGTGACCCTTCGGGACTAGCTCGGAGGGGGGAGCTGTTTTTT
TRBD1	-	TRBV4-2	TRBJ1-1	CASSQADRVSEAFF	TGTGCCAGCAGCCAAGCTGACAGGGTTAGTGAAGCTTTCTTT
-	-	TRBV29-1	TRBJ2-7	CSVGDYEQYF	TGCAGCGTTGGGGATTACGAGCAGTACTTC
TRBD1	-	TRBV6-1	TRBJ1-1	CASSEAMITGGNTEAFF	TGTGCCAGCAGTGAAGCGATGATAACAGGGGGGAACACTGAAGCTTTCTTT
-	-	TRBV27	TRBJ2-2	CASSYLGFANTGELFF	TGTGCCAGCAGTTATTTGGGATTCGCGAACACCGGGGAGCTGTTTTTT
-	-	TRBV5-1	TRBJ1-3	CASSLDVSGNTIYF	TGCGCCAGCAGCTTGGATGTCTCTGGAAACACCATATATTTT
-	-	TRBV10-3	TRBJ1-5	CAISESGTDQPQHF	TGTGCCATCAGTGAATCAGGGACCGATCAGCCCCAGCATTTT
TRBD1	once	TRBV7-8	TRBJ1-2	CASSLGQGQIYGYTF	TGTGCCAGCAGCTTAGGACAGGGACAGATCTATGGCTACACCTTC
-	once	TRBV9	TRBJ2-3	CASSVAGGRGQDTQYF	TGTGCCAGCAGCGTAGCCGGAGGAAGGGGCCAAGATACGCAGTATTTT
TRBD2	-	TRBV7-2	TRBJ2-5	CASSLGGGAETQYF	TGTGCCAGCAGCTTAGGCGGGGGGGCAGAGACCCAGTACTTC
TRBD2	-	TRBV9	TRBJ2-2	CASSPRGGGVAGELFF	TGTGCCAGCAGCCCCCGGGGGGGAGGGGTCGCCGGGGAGCTGTTTTTT